Included here is one TCR beta chain sequence, with context. Its antigen is as yet unknown. This sample is drawn from a study of shared clonotypes between healthy human individuals. Germline-derived CDR1 and CDR2 are KGHSY and FQNENV. Germline trimming cut 1 base from V and 3 bases from J; bases unmatched to any gene: 2. CDR3 size: 14 residues. Study-wide results and caveats: Sampling used blood alone; tissue repertoires probably differ. Memory subsets generally showed lower estimated richness than naive subsets.

Clones were read by immunoSEQ multiplex PCR, and TCRdb kept only the in-frame ones, dropping some. Among 2 million to 2.5 million clones listed, around 95% were seen once. The receptor was isolated from a young man in good health. What was sequenced was naive CD4+ T cells sorted from blood. As for subset: CD45RA+ positively selected. The rearrangement joins TRBV16 to TRBJ1-1; 7 bases line up with TRBD1. This chain's CDR3 is CASSQWQGDTEAFF. In DNA form, the CDR3 reads TGTGCCAGCAGCCAATGGCAGGGGGACACTGAAGCTTTCTTT.